These 4 T cell receptor beta chains originate from one sample sequenced in a study of naive and memory T cell subsets. Overall study findings and caveats: Especially in CD8 cells, naive repertoires contained a few larger clonotypes, possibly CD45RA-re-expressing memory cells.

The antigens of these receptors remain unknown. Two oligonucleotides, mixed equimolar, formed the beta constant-region primer covering TRBC1 and TRBC2. Nested alpha and beta constant-region primers with the SP2 primer drove four PCR rounds on ligated cDNA. TCRdb reprocessed the UMI-ligation and nested PCR reads via MiXCR and lists one record per CDR3 protein. The sample carries 150,000 or so distinct CDR3 sequences, roughly 20% recorded once. The sequenced sample consisted of naive CD4+ T cells from blood. All receptors come from a human donor in good health.

The rearrangement uses TRBV30 and TRBJ1-5, with D possibly being TRBD1 (5 bases). The germline gives CDR1 GTSNPN, CDR2 SVGIG (reference sequence). V was shortened by 0 bases and J by 6 bases, with 9 bases between the two germline ends. The CDR3 totals 13 residues. CDR3 nucleotides: TGTGCCTGGAGTGTGACGGGGGGTCAGCCCCAGCATTTT. Protein sequence: CAWSVTGGQPQHF.

This clonotype appeared a few times. The chain joins TRBV7-2 to TRBJ2-1; 9 bases align to TRBD2. CDR3 length equals 14 residues. Germline V CDR1 and CDR2: SGHTA, FQGNSA. V trimming: 1 base; J trimming: 7 bases; junction bases outside the gene matches: 2. Here the CDR3 reads CASSLGGRGNEQFF. The CDR3 nucleotides read TGTGCCAGCAGCTTAGGCGGGAGGGGTAATGAGCAGTTCTTC.

The rearrangement links TRBV6-6 to TRBJ1-2; a weak D match, TRBD1 (5 bases). CDR3 length: 14 residues. Trimming left V 2 bases short and J 2 bases short, with 9 bases between. Germline V gene lookup returns CDR1 MNHNY and CDR2 SVGAGI (reference sequence). CDR3 sequence (DNA): TGTGCCAGCAGTTACAGTAAGGGGAACTATGGCTACACCTTC. Encoded protein: CASSYSKGNYGYTF.

The rearrangement links TRBV3-1 to TRBJ2-4, with D possibly called TRBD1 or TRBD2 (6 bases each). Between the trimmed V and J ends, which lost 4 bases and 4 bases, there was a span of 17 bases. Germline V lookup: CDR1 LGHDT, CDR2 YNNKEL (reference sequence). The length of the CDR3 is 16 residues. The CDR3 protein is CASSRGGGGQKNIQYF. The CDR3 DNA reads as TGTGCCAGCAGCCGAGGAGGAGGGGGGCAAAAAAACATTCAGTACTTC.